The T cell receptor (beta chain) described here comes from a study of blood T cell repertoires in COVID-19. The wider study: Some COVID-19 samples were acute and others convalescent; all came from the United States, Italy and Spain. Sources were T cells, B-cell-depleted T cells, or PBMCs; the material itself was cDNA or gDNA.

Original data processing: Estimation of nucleated cell counts relied on the amplification of reference gene primers. The data were produced by immunoSEQ multiplex PCR, yet TCRdb's version contains in-frame clones alone and is incomplete. The V and J calls and clone size come from that table; D and trimming were worked out from the DNA. The sample consists of approximately 160,000 clones, roughly 83% of them appearing once. Germline V lookup: CDR1 SGHRS, CDR2 YFSETQ. The V gene end was trimmed by 3 bases and the J gene end by 6 bases; junction bases not matched to a gene: 9. This CDR3 has 14 residues.

This sequence originates from a young man with active or convalescent COVID-19. Sequences were obtained from peripheral blood. The chain uses TRBV5-1 and TRBJ2-7; 7 bases map to TRBD1. CDR3 loop: CASSWERGRFEQYF. CDR3 in DNA: TGCGCCAGCAGCTGGGAGAGGGGGCGGTTCGAGCAGTACTTC.